Presented here are 22 T cell receptor beta chains from one specimen sequenced in a study of regulatory T cells in long-lasting Graves disease. CDR3 regions were amplified by Arm-PCR using iRepertoire HTBI primers to build TCR beta libraries. TCRdb passed the multiplex PCR reads through MiXCR, listing each CDR3 protein once. The sample yields 400,000 to 500,000 distinct CDR3 sequences, less than 25% seen once. Stated time point: persistent/refractory GD, antithyroid drugs over 5 years with positive TRAb. PBMC RNA served as the TCR library source. This specimen was peripheral blood mononuclear cells (PBMCs), taken when the disease was refractory, from a patient treated with antithyroid drugs. These receptors all come from a female donor with Graves disease.

This clonotype was found a few times. V and J are TRBV5-1 and TRBJ2-5; TRBD2 agrees at 9 bases. The CDR3 runs 17 residues. V gave up 0 bases and J gave up 0 bases; unmatched junction bases: 6. Germline lookup yields CDR1 SGHRS and CDR2 YFSETQ. This CDR3 is CASSLAGLAGHQETQYF. The CDR3 nucleotides read TGCGCCAGCAGCTTGGCCGGGCTAGCGGGGCACCAAGAGACCCAGTACTTC.

The gene calls are TRBV4-1 and TRBJ2-7; 10 nucleotides align to TRBD2. V trimming: 3 bases; J trimming: 7 bases; junction bases outside the gene matches: 12. The length of the CDR3 is 16 residues. Germline V gene lookup returns CDR1 MGHRA and CDR2 YSYEKL. The CDR3 nucleotides read TGCGCCAGCAGCCAGGGATTAGCGGGGGGTTCGTGGGAGCAGTACTTC. Translating it yields CASSQGLAGGSWEQYF.

This clonotype appeared many times. The V gene is TRBV27, the J gene TRBJ2-2, with 11 nucleotides matching TRBD2. The J segment lost 7 bases and the V segment lost 3 bases, leaving 4 bases of the junction unmatched. CDR3 size: 15 residues. CDR1 and CDR2 (germline): MNHEY, SMNVEV (reference sequence). The CDR3 here is CASSFLAGGNGELFF. DNA for the CDR3: TGTGCCAGCAGTTTTCTAGCGGGAGGTAACGGGGAGCTGTTTTTT.

This clonotype came up a few times. The V and J genes are TRBV6-2 or TRBV6-3 and TRBJ2-2, with D possibly TRBD2 on 6 matching bases. The length of the CDR3 is 16 residues. CDR1 MNHEY and CDR2 SVGEGT come from the germline V gene. Trimming took 2 bases from V and 6 from J, leaving 16 bases between them. CDR3 nucleotide sequence: TGTGCCAGCAGTTACCAGACTAGTTTTCGGGCCGGGGAGCTGTTTTTT. The encoded protein is CASSYQTSFRAGELFF.

The CDR3 DNA sequence: TGTGCCAGCAGCTTAGGACGGAGCTCTGGAAACACCATATATTTT. Translated, it gives CASSLGRSSGNTIYF. The chain employs TRBV13 and TRBJ1-3; D is undetermined. Trimming removed 0 bases from V and 0 bases from J, with 6 bases in between. Germline loops: CDR1 PRHDT, CDR2 FYEKMQ (reference sequence). The CDR3 is made up of 15 amino acids.

This clonotype turned up a few times. The gene calls are TRBV27 and TRBJ1-5; tentatively, D is TRBD1 (6 bases). Germline CDR1 is MNHEY and CDR2 is SMNVEV (reference sequence). V dropped 5 bases and J dropped 7 bases, with 12 bases sitting between them. There are 13 residues in the CDR3. The CDR3: CASSTGPRQPQHF. The CDR3 DNA sequence: TGTGCCAGCAGTACAGGGCCCCGGCAGCCCCAGCATTTT.

This clonotype was observed a handful of times. The rearrangement links TRBV7-3 to TRBJ2-7; TRBD1 agrees at 9 bases. With 5 bases clipped from V and 4 bases from J, the junction kept 27 bases outside the gene matches. Germline values: CDR1 SGHTA, CDR2 FQGTGA. This CDR3 contains 21 residues. The CDR3 DNA sequence: TGTGCCAGCAGCCCCATGCCGATCCATACCGGGACAGGGTTGCTTGTTTACGAGCAGTACTTC. This gives the protein CASSPMPIHTGTGLLVYEQYF.

The chain recombines TRBV20-1 with TRBJ1-1; 7 bases are shared with TRBD1. The CDR3 covers 14 residues. The junction had 10 bases not matched to a gene; V was cut back by 5 bases and J by 4 bases. CDR1 is DFQATT, CDR2 SNEGSKA, per germline (reference sequence). CDR3 loop: CSASGGGTATEAFF. In nucleotides, the CDR3 is TGCAGTGCTTCCGGGGGGGGGACAGCCACTGAAGCTTTCTTT.

This clonotype was counted ten times or more. CDR3 residues: CASSRGSGRNGYTF. CDR3 nucleotide sequence: TGTGCCAGCAGTCGGGGCAGCGGACGGAATGGCTACACCTTC. This chain joins TRBV12-3 or TRBV12-4 and TRBJ1-2; weak D call: TRBD1 (5 bases). The CDR3 is 14 residues long. V was clipped by 5 bases and J by 6 bases, with 16 bases between them.

The gene calls are TRBV28 and TRBJ2-7; 9 nucleotides match TRBD2. The CDR3 sequence is 15 residues long. Looked up from germline, CDR1 is MDHEN and CDR2 is SYDVKM. V shed 5 bases and J 3 bases; nucleotides not matched to a gene: 8. CDR3 in DNA: TGTGCCAGCAGTCCAGCGGGAGGAGATCTCTACGAGCAGTACTTC. This gives the protein CASSPAGGDLYEQYF.

Note on this clonotype: Since a much larger clone is just one base distant, this may be a read error. The chain employs TRBV29-1 and TRBJ2-7; 7 bases match TRBD1. The germline V gene has CDR1 SQVTM and CDR2 ANQGSEA. The CDR3 has 11 residues. CDR3 loop: CNAYRGYEQYF. The DNA for the CDR3 is TGCAACGCATACAGGGGCTACGAGCAGTACTTC.

A remark on this clonotype: An end of the junction differs from the germline gene, which may be a read error. The rearrangement joins TRBV12-3 or TRBV12-4 to TRBJ2-6; D perhaps matches TRBD1 (5 bases). The CDR3 length is 15 residues. The CDR3 DNA reads as TGTGCCAGCAGTATAACTACCTCTGGGGCCAACGTCCCGACTTTC. This gives the protein CASSITTSGANVPTF.

This rearrangement joins TRBV19 to TRBJ2-7; 7 bases match TRBD2. Germline V lookup: CDR1 LNHDA, CDR2 SQIVND (reference sequence). This CDR3 spans 16 amino acids. After removal of 3 bases from V and 4 bases from J, the junction contained 12 bases not matched to a gene. CDR3 coding DNA: TGTGCCAGTAGTATTGCTGAGCGGGGACTCCGGTACGAGCAGTACTTC. Translating gives CASSIAERGLRYEQYF.

In its sample, this clonotype was seen a few times. V usage is TRBV20-1 and J usage is TRBJ2-7, with 7 positions matching TRBD1. Germline trimming cut 0 bases from V and 4 bases from J; bases unmatched to any gene: 9. Looked up from germline, CDR1 is DFQATT and CDR2 is SNEGSKA (reference sequence). The CDR3 has 15 residues. The CDR3 nucleotides read TGCAGTGCTAGAGAGGCAGGGGGAAACCAGTACGAGCAGTACTTC. Its protein product is CSAREAGGNQYEQYF.

The CDR3 loop reads CSASVGRARETQYF. CDR3 coding DNA: TGCAGTGCTAGTGTGGGGAGGGCTAGGGAGACCCAGTACTTC. The chain joins TRBV20-1 to TRBJ2-5; 7 bases align to TRBD2. Germline V gene lookup returns CDR1 DFQATT and CDR2 SNEGSKA (reference sequence). The CDR3 length is 14 residues. V dropped 3 bases and J dropped 5; count of bases not matched to a gene: 9.

With regard to this clonotype: A much larger clone differs by one base, so this may be a read error. This chain joins TRBV2 and TRBJ1-1, with 7 bases fitting TRBD1. The ends lost 8 bases at V and 4 bases at J; junction bases unmatched: 7. The CDR3 spans 13 residues. CDR1 is SNHLY and CDR2 is FYNNEI in the germline V gene. The CDR3 DNA reads as TGTGCCAGCGGGAGGGGGCTCGGCACTGAAGCTTTCTTT. It is translated as CASGRGLGTEAFF.

This clonotype was observed at least ten times. The V gene is TRBV15, the J gene TRBJ2-5; D not certain. The CDR3 has 13 amino acids. Germline CDR1 and CDR2: LNHNV and YYDKDF (reference sequence). The V gene lost 4 bases and the J gene lost 5 bases, with 11 bases spanning the gap. Written as DNA, the CDR3 is TGTGCCACCAGCAACCCCCTGAGGGAGACCCAGTACTTC. It translates to CATSNPLRETQYF.

This clonotype was counted ten times or more. V usage is TRBV6-5 and J usage is TRBJ2-7; TRBD1 agrees at 9 bases. Germline V lookup: CDR1 MNHEY, CDR2 SVGAGI. The CDR3 runs 17 residues. V was pared by 2 bases and J by 2 bases, with 10 bases of the junction left unmatched. The CDR3 nucleotides are TGTGCCAGCAGTTACGGAAAACAGGGGGCTAAGGCCTACGAGCAGTACTTC. Its protein product is CASSYGKQGAKAYEQYF.

This clonotype was observed at least ten times. V gene TRBV11-2 combines with J gene TRBJ2-5; D might be TRBD1 (6 bases). The CDR3 runs 12 residues. The germline gives CDR1 SGHAT, CDR2 FQNNGV. Between the trimmed V and J ends, which lost 5 bases and 8 bases, there was a span of 12 bases. For the CDR3, the DNA is TGTGCCAGCAGCAGAGGGGGTGGAACCCAGTACTTC. This sequence encodes CASSRGGGTQYF.

The chain couples TRBV4-2 to TRBJ2-4; no definite D call. Germline V gene sequence: CDR1 LGHNA, CDR2 YNFKEQ. Trimming pared 1 base from V and 3 bases from J, leaving 7 bases between. CDR3 length: 14 residues. The CDR3 DNA follows: TGTGCCAGCAGCCAAGTTAGGGACAAAAACATTCAGTACTTC. Amino acid sequence: CASSQVRDKNIQYF.

This clonotype was detected many times. The chain recombines TRBV7-8 with TRBJ1-1; D unresolved. Looked up from germline, CDR1 is SGHVS and CDR2 is FQNEAQ. V was pared by 6 bases and J by 6 bases, with 14 bases between. The CDR3 is made up of 13 amino acids. The CDR3 region is CASSQTRIAEAFF. The DNA of the CDR3 is TGTGCCAGCAGTCAAACTCGGATAGCTGAAGCTTTCTTT.

This clonotype was counted many times. The rearrangement uses TRBV30 and TRBJ1-4; 7 bases fit TRBD1. The V gene's germline CDR1 is GTSNPN and CDR2 SVGIG (reference sequence). The CDR3 runs to 15 residues. V shed 3 bases, J shed 10 bases, and the junction held 14 bases outside the gene matches. The CDR3 is CAWSPLVRGQGKLFF. CDR3 sequence (DNA): TGTGCCTGGAGCCCCTTGGTGAGGGGGCAGGGAAAACTGTTTTTT.